The table lists the clone carrying this T cell receptor beta chain with a count of one. The data derive from a study of T cells after yellow fever vaccination. Trimming stripped 4 bases from V and 6 bases from J, with 14 bases between. The CDR3 is 14 residues long. CDR1 ENHRY and CDR2 SYGVKD come from the germline V gene. A process of 5'RACE template switching, which added a universal primer site and UMIs, was used to make TCR cDNA. TCRdb re-called the 5' RACE reads with MiXCR, one entry per CDR3 protein. The table lists approximately 85,000 distinct CDR3 sequences, about an eighth of them singletons, with under 30% in the top ten. Overall study results and limits: CD4 and CD8 compartments shared a small share of clonotypes.

Sequences were derived from CD8+ T cells not binding an NS4B(214-222) dextramer, sorted from PBMCs, sampled roughly 23 days after the first yellow fever vaccination. The genes are TRBV10-3 and TRBJ2-3; D assignment may be TRBD1 or TRBD2 (5 bases each). The sequence came from a young man who received the YFV17D yellow fever vaccine. The CDR3 spells CAISGGTLADTQYF. The CDR3, as DNA: TGTGCCATCAGTGGTGGGACGTTGGCCGATACGCAGTATTTT.